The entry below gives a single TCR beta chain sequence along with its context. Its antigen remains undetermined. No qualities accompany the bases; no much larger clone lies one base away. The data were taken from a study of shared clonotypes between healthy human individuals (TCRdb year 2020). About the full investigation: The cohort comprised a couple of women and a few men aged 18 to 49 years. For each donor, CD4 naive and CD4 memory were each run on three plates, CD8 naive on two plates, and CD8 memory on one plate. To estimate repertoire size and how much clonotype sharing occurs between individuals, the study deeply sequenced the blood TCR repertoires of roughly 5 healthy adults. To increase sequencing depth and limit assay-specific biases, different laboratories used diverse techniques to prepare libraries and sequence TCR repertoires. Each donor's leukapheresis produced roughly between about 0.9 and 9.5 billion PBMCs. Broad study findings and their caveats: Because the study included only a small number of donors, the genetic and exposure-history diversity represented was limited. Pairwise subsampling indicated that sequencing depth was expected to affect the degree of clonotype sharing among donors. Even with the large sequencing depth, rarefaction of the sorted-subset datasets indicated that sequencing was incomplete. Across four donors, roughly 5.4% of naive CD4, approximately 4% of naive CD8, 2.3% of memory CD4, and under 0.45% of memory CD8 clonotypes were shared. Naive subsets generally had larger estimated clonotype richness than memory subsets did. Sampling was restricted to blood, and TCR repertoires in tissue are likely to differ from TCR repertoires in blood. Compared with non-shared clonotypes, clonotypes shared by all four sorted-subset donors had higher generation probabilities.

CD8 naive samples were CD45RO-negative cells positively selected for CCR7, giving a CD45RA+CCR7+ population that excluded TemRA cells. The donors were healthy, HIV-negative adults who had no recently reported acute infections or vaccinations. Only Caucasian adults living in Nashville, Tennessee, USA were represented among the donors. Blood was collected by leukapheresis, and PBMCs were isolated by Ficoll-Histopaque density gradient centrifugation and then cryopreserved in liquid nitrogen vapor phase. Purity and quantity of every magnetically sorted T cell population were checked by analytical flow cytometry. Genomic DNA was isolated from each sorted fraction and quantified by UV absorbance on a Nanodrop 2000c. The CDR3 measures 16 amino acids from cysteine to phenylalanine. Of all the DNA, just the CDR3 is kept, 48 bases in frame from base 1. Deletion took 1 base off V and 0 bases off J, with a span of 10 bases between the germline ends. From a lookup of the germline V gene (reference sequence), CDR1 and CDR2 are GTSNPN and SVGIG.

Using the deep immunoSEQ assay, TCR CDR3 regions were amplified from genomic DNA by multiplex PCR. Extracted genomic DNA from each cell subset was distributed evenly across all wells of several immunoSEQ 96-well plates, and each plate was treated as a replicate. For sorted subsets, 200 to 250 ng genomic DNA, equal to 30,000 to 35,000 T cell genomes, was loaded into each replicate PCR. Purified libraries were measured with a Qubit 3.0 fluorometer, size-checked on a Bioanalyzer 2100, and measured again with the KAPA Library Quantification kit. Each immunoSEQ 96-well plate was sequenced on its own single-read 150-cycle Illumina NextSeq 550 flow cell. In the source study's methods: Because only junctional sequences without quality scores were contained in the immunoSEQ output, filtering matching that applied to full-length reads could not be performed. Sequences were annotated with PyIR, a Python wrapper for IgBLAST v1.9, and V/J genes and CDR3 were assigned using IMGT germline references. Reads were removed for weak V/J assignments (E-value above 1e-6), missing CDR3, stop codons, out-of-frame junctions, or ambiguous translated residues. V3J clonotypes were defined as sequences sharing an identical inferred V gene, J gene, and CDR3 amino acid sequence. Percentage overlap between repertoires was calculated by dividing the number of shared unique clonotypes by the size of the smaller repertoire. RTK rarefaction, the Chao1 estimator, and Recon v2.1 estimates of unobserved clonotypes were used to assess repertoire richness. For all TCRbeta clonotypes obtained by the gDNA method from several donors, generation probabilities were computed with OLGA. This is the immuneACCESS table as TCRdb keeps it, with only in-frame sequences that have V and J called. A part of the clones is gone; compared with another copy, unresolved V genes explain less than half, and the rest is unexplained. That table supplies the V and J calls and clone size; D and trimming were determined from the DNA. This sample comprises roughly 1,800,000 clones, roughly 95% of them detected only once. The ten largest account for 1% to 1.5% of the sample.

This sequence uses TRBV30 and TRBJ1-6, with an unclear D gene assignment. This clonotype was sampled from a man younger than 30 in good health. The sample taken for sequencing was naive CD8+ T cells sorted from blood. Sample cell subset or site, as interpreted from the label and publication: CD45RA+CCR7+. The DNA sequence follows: TGTGCCTGGAGTGGGCAGCACAGCTCCTATAATTCACCCCTCCACTTT. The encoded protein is CAWSGQHSSYNSPLHF. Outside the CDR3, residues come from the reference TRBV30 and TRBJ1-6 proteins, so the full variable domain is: SQTIHQWPATLVQPVGSPLSLECTVEGTSNPNLYWYRQAAGRGLQLLFYSVGIGQISSEVPQNLSASRPQDRQFILSSKKLLLSDSGFYLCAWSGQHSSYNSPLHFGNGTRLTVT.